Detailed here is one T cell receptor (beta chain). Antigen specificity is unknown. The entry originates in a study of T cells in Graves' hyperthyroidism and ophthalmopathy. Study context: Peripheral blood specimens were obtained at initial diagnosis, prior to any treatment. Study-wide points: In blood, most of the thyroid clonotypes expanded above 0.001 were also present.

This CDR3 is built from 16 residues. Per germline, CDR1 SGHTA and CDR2 FQGNSA. Trimming took 5 bases from V and 2 from J, leaving 17 bases between them. The study defined stable Graves' hyperthyroidism as no ophthalmopathy progression within 18 months. Thyroid ultrasound, orbital computed tomography, clinical symptoms, and serum thyroxine and TRAb underpinned diagnoses. RNA transcripts served as the template for amplifying TCR beta CDR3 regions. HTBI primers were the set used in a first-round RT-PCR of the TCR CDR3. TCRdb reprocessed the multiplex PCR reads with MiXCR, giving one entry per CDR3 protein. The table includes fewer than 800,000 distinct CDR3 sequences, 15% to 20% detected once.

The V call is TRBV7-2, the J call TRBJ2-3, with unresolved D. Sequenced material: blood. This sequence was found in a man aged 18-30 years with Graves' hyperthyroidism. This CDR3 is CASSLISSHPTDTQYF. The CDR3 DNA sequence: TGTGCCAGCAGCCTCATTTCCTCCCACCCCACAGATACGCAGTATTTT.